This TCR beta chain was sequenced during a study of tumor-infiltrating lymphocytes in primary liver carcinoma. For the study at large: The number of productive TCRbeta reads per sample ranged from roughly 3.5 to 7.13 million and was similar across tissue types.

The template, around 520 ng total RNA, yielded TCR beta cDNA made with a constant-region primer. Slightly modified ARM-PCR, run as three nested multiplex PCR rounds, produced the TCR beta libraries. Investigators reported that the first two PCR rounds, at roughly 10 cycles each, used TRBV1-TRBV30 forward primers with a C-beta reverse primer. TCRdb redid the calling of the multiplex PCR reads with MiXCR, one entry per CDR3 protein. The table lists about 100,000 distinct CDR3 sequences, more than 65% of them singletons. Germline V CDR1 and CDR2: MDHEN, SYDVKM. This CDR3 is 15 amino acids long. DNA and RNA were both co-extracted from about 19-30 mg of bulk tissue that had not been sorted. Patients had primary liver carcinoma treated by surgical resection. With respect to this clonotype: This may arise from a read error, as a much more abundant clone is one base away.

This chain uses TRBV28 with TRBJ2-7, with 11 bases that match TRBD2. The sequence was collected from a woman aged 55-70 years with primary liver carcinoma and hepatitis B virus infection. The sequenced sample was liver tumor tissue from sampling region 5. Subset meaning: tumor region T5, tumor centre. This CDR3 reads CASTNRLAGTNERYF. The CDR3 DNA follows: TGTGCCAGCACCAACAGACTAGCGGGGACTAACGAGCGGTACTTC.